Given below is one T cell receptor (beta chain) in context. What this receptor recognizes is not known. Base-call qualities are not available, and no considerably larger clone is one nucleotide away. Inclusive of the bounding cysteine and phenylalanine, the CDR3 is 14 residues long. Solely the CDR3 DNA is kept, with 42 bases framed from the first base. The trim is 3 bases for V and 8 bases for J, with a gap of 13 bases between the germline ends. The germline V gene provides CDR1 MDHEN and CDR2 SYDVKM. TCRbeta CDR3 regions were sequenced with the immunoSEQ Assay. After extraction, genomic DNA underwent amplification by bias-controlled multiplex PCR, followed by high-throughput sequencing. Under the source paper's analysis protocol: Collapsing and filtering of sequences were performed to quantify the absolute abundance of each unique TCRbeta CDR3 region. T cell fraction was estimated by normalizing TCRbeta template counts to usable DNA, with usable DNA measured through amplification of reference genes found in all nucleated cells. Repertoire TCRs were annotated as SARS-CoV-2-specific when V gene, CDR3 amino acid sequence and J gene were exactly matched to a known reactive TCR set. The reference SARS-CoV-2 TCR set was obtained from MIRA and was filtered for enrichment in COVID-19-positive ImmuneCODE repertoires, whereby public or cross-reactive TCRs were removed. Using the MIRA antigens, annotated TCRs were further analysed by specific ORF or by position within an ORF. Depth was the summed frequency of annotated unique rearrangements, while breadth was defined as annotated unique rearrangements over total unique productive rearrangements. TCR breadth was compared between groups using two-sided Wilcoxon rank-sum tests. The immuneACCESS repertoire file appears here via TCRdb, limited to in-frame rearrangements. These files lack a portion of the clones; in checked studies, under half of the deficit traces to unresolved V genes, and the cause of the others is not known. V, J and clone size derive from that table, while D and trimming were established from the DNA sequence. Counted in this sample were about 350,000 clones; 70% to 90% of them appeared once. About 10% of the sample is taken by the ten largest.

The sample originates from a study of Ad26.COV2.S vaccination and SARS-CoV-2 variants (dated by TCRdb to 2020 to 2023). Some background on the complete study: Donors in the vaccine arm were drawn from COV1001, a multicentre, randomized, double-blind, placebo-controlled phase I-IIa trial testing Ad26.COV2.S in healthy adults. Ad26.COV2.S was given intramuscularly at 5x10^10 or 1x10^11 viral particles, as a single shot or as two shots 56 days apart. The specificity and breadth of SARS-CoV-2-reactive T cell receptors after Ad26.COV2.S vaccination were assessed by TCRbeta repertoire sequencing. The TCR-sequenced set comprised approximately 30 samples: some 19 Ad26.COV2.S vaccine recipients, 5 placebo recipients and 8 SARS-CoV-2 convalescent individuals. Participants in the trial were split at random into five groups of five each, receiving low-dose or high-dose Ad26.COV2.S once or twice, or else placebo on both occasions. Investigators remained blinded to trial group allocation during experiments and outcome assessment. Summary of the overall study and its limitations: Higher spike-specific TCR breadth was observed in Ad26.COV2.S recipients than in placebo recipients (P = 0.0014). After vaccination, substantial breadth of spike-specific CD8+ and CD4+ T cell responses was reported. Vaccine and placebo recipients had comparable non-spike TCR breadth, which fits with the vaccine containing only spike. The study lacked the statistical power to compare responses across vaccine doses or regimens. It was noted by the authors that total T cell responses may have been underestimated by the TCR breadth and depth analyses.

The treatment or condition label, read with the paper, signifies: roughly 20 received Ad26.COV2.S at low or high dose, single or two shots; 5 received placebo; per-sample allocation not given. Repertoires of vaccine and placebo recipients were sequenced from samples collected on day 63 after the first injection. Cohort 1b enrolled some 25 adults aged 18-55 years at a single site in Boston, USA, between 29 July and 7 August 2020. Ad26.COV2.S was a replication-incompetent adenovirus type 26 vector expressing a prefusion-stabilized SARS-CoV-2 spike protein from the original Wuhan strain. This TCR was recovered from a person between 18 and 59 years old who received the Ad26.COV2.S COVID-19 vaccine or a placebo. The source was peripheral blood, collected in a trial of Ad26.COV2.S vaccine versus placebo. The sequence links TRBV28 to TRBJ1-4, and possibly TRBD1, on 5 matching bases. The DNA sequence reads TGTGCCAGCAGTTTCCGGGGGACTCAAGAAAAACTGTTTTTT. Translated, this is CASSFRGTQEKLFF. Reference TRBV28 and TRBJ1-4 genes cover what lies past the CDR3, so the full variable domain is DVKVTQSSRYLVKRTGEKVFLECVQDMDHENMFWYRQDPGLGLRLIYFSYDVKMKEKGDIPEGYSVSREKKERFSLILESASTNQTSMYLCASSFRGTQEKLFFGSGTQLSVL.